Presented here are 30 T cell receptor beta chains from one specimen sequenced in a study of OX40 agonist ivuxolimab in advanced cancers. Clones were read by immunoSEQ multiplex PCR, and TCRdb kept only the in-frame ones, dropping some. The sample records roughly 49,000 clones, about 79% being singletons. The sample consisted of CD4+ or CD8+ T cells sorted from blood, taken in a trial of the OX40 agonist ivuxolimab. The origin of the receptors is an adult with an advanced solid tumor such as melanoma, head and neck, liver or kidney cancer.

This chain joins TRBV10-3 and TRBJ2-1; 11 nucleotides line up with TRBD2. CDR3 length: 18 amino acids. Germline-derived CDR1 and CDR2 are ENHRY and SYGVKD. V dropped 2 bases and J dropped 2; count of bases not matched to a gene: 8. The chain's CDR3 is CAISEATSGALTYNEQFF. The CDR3 DNA reads as TGTGCCATCAGTGAGGCGACTAGCGGGGCCCTTACCTACAATGAGCAGTTCTTC.

The chain couples TRBV7-2 to TRBJ2-3; 16 nucleotides line up with TRBD2. The CDR3 totals 16 residues. The germline gives CDR1 SGHTA, CDR2 FQGNSA. V was pared by 5 bases and J by 6 bases, with 5 bases of the junction left unmatched. The CDR3 protein is CASSQGLAGGRDTQYF. DNA for the CDR3: TGTGCCAGCAGCCAGGGACTAGCGGGAGGGAGGGATACGCAGTATTTT.

The V and J genes are TRBV7-9 and TRBJ2-7; TRBD1 matches 7 bases. Germline lookup yields CDR1 SEHNR and CDR2 FQNEAQ (reference sequence). V dropped 5 bases and J dropped 6; count of bases not matched to a gene: 4. This CDR3 spans 12 amino acids. Written as DNA, the CDR3 is TGTGCCAGCAGCCCGACAGGGCGCGAGCAGTACTTC. It is translated as CASSPTGREQYF.

The V call is TRBV5-4, the J call TRBJ2-6; D is tentatively TRBD1 or TRBD2 (5 bases each). The CDR3 length is 13 residues. The germline V gene has CDR1 SGHNT and CDR2 YYREEE (reference sequence). CDR3 region: CASGLSGANVLTF. The CDR3 DNA is TGTGCATCGGGGCTCTCTGGGGCCAACGTCCTGACTTTC.

The V gene is TRBV30, the J gene TRBJ2-7, with 8 bases that match TRBD1. Germline V CDR1 and CDR2: GTSNPN, SVGIG (reference sequence). The V and J ends lost 2 bases and 7 bases, in that order; junction bases with no gene match: 7. CDR3 length: 13 amino acids. As DNA, the CDR3 is TGTGCCTGGAGTATCATTCGGACAGGGGAGCAGTACTTC. This codes for CAWSIIRTGEQYF.

This clone has a single count. Other nucleotide sequences in the sample specify the same CDR3. The J gene is TRBJ1-5, the V gene TRBV30, with TRBD1 matching over 8 bases. The CDR3 is 13 residues long. CDR1 and CDR2 from the germline V gene are GTSNPN and SVGIG (reference sequence). The V gene end was trimmed by 3 bases and the J gene end by 2 bases; junction bases not matched to a gene: 0. This CDR3 is CAWRTGGNQPQHF. CDR3 sequence (DNA): TGTGCCTGGAGGACAGGGGGCAATCAGCCCCAGCATTTT.

The rearrangement links TRBV5-1 to TRBJ1-4; no reliable D call. The CDR3 has 15 amino acids. Trimming shortened V by 1 base and J by 8 bases, and 15 bases separated the two germline ends. Germline V gives CDR1 SGHRS, CDR2 YFSETQ. The CDR3 loop reads CASSLLPDGAEKLFF. The CDR3 bases are TGCGCCAGCAGCTTGCTTCCGGACGGAGCGGAAAAACTGTTTTTT.

The gene calls are TRBV2 and TRBJ2-5; D gene ambiguous. The germline gives CDR1 SNHLY, CDR2 FYNNEI. Between the trimmed V and J ends, which lost 7 bases and 7 bases, there was a span of 16 bases. The CDR3 covers 13 residues. DNA for the CDR3: TGTGCCAGCACAACTACGGCAATGGGGACCCAGTACTTC. Translating it yields CASTTTAMGTQYF.

This chain joins TRBV10-3 and TRBJ1-4; 9 nucleotides match TRBD1. The CDR3 has 18 amino acids. Trimming at V came to 0 bases and at J to 4 bases, leaving 9 bases not matched to a gene. The V gene's germline CDR1 is ENHRY and CDR2 SYGVKD. The DNA for the CDR3 is TGTGCCATCAGTGAGTCGACGGGACAGGGATTTGATAATGAAAAACTGTTTTTT. Residues: CAISESTGQGFDNEKLFF.

The chain combines TRBV25-1 with TRBJ2-1; D uncertain. V lost 5 bases, J lost 6 bases, and 17 bases lay in between. CDR3 length: 15 amino acids. The germline V gene encodes CDR1 MGHDK and CDR2 SYGVNS. The CDR3, as DNA: TGTGCCAGCAGTCCCCCCCCCTTCAGCAGCAATGAGCAGTTCTTC. Translation gives CASSPPPFSSNEQFF.

The V call is TRBV7-6, the J call TRBJ1-1; D gene unclear. This CDR3 comprises 14 residues. The V end lost 1 base, the J end lost 2 bases, and 8 bases lay between the germline ends. CDR1 SGHVS and CDR2 FNYEAQ come from the germline V gene. The CDR3 loop is CASSLGRYNTEAFF. CDR3 nucleotide sequence: TGTGCCAGCAGCTTAGGGCGCTATAACACTGAAGCTTTCTTT.

The chain has TRBV4-1 and TRBJ1-1; 7 bases are shared with TRBD1. Germline values: CDR1 MGHRA, CDR2 YSYEKL. This CDR3 has 15 amino acids. With V trimmed by 4 bases and J by 3 bases, 8 bases remained unmatched. CDR3 DNA: TGCGCCAGCAGCCGAAAACAGGGGTTTGACACTGAAGCTTTCTTT. Protein sequence: CASSRKQGFDTEAFF.

This clone was picked up a small number of times. This sample also contains other DNA sequences that code for the same CDR3. CDR3 sequence (DNA): TGTGCCAGCAGCCCGATTGACAGGGCCGGCTCACCCCTCCACTTT. Amino acids: CASSPIDRAGSPLHF. The genes are TRBV11-2 and TRBJ1-6, with 7 bases fitting TRBD1. This CDR3 comprises 15 residues. Germline CDR1 and CDR2: SGHAT and FQNNGV. Trimming removed 5 bases from V and 10 bases from J; junction bases left unmatched: 11.

The V and J genes are TRBV7-9 and TRBJ2-1, with D unclear. The length of the CDR3 is 12 residues. The germline V and J ends were trimmed by 5 bases and 9 bases, with 11 bases remaining between them. Germline-derived CDR1 and CDR2 are SEHNR and FQNEAQ (reference sequence). CDR3 nucleotides: TGTGCCAGCAGCGCCGGGTTGACTGAGCAGTTCTTC. It translates to CASSAGLTEQFF.

This chain uses TRBV30 with TRBJ1-5, with D perhaps matching TRBD1 (5 bases). The CDR3 runs to 14 residues. V dropped 1 base and J dropped 5 bases, with 12 bases sitting between them. Germline lookup yields CDR1 GTSNPN and CDR2 SVGIG (reference sequence). This CDR3 is CAWSAGTHDQPQHF. CDR3 sequence (DNA): TGTGCCTGGAGTGCCGGGACTCACGATCAGCCCCAGCATTTT.

The V call is TRBV7-2, the J call TRBJ2-5; D uncertain. Per germline, CDR1 SGHTA and CDR2 FQGNSA. The V gene lost 5 bases and the J gene lost 5 bases, with 24 bases spanning the gap. CDR3 length: 17 amino acids. CDR3 in DNA: TGTGCCAGCAGCAAATTCCAATATAGAGGCCGAGGTGAGACCCAGTACTTC. This gives the protein CASSKFQYRGRGETQYF.

This chain connects TRBV18 to TRBJ2-1; 7 bases match TRBD2. Germline CDR1 and CDR2: KGHSH and LQKENI. Germline trimming cut 4 bases from V and 7 bases from J; bases unmatched to any gene: 10. The CDR3 consists of 15 residues. The CDR3 protein is CASSLGGGSENEQFF. The CDR3 DNA follows: TGTGCCAGCTCACTGGGCGGCGGGAGTGAGAATGAGCAGTTCTTC.

The chain recombines TRBV27 with TRBJ2-3; D is uncertain. This CDR3 has 13 residues. Germline values: CDR1 MNHEY, CDR2 SMNVEV (reference sequence). V dropped 4 bases and J dropped 0 bases, with 5 bases sitting between them. The CDR3 bases are TGTGCCAGCAGTTGGGGTAGCACAGATACGCAGTATTTT. Residues: CASSWGSTDTQYF.

The chain joins TRBV14 to TRBJ1-2; D call uncertain. In germline, CDR1 is SGHDN, CDR2 FVKESK. The V end was cut by 1 base, the J end by 4 bases, with 10 bases between. CDR3 length: 14 residues. The CDR3 sequence is CASSQARGGYGYTF. The CDR3 DNA is TGTGCCAGCAGCCAAGCAAGAGGCGGCTATGGCTACACCTTC.

V and J are TRBV29-1 and TRBJ1-1; D is undetermined. The CDR3 has 14 residues. CDR1 and CDR2 (germline): SQVTM, ANQGSEA. V was pared by 2 bases and J by 1 base, with 11 bases between. The chain's CDR3 is CSVERTVPNTEAFF. CDR3 DNA sequence: TGCAGCGTTGAAAGAACAGTGCCGAACACTGAAGCTTTCTTT.

The rearrangement uses TRBV11-2 and TRBJ2-1; D possibly corresponds to TRBD1 (6 bases). The CDR3 covers 13 residues. Germline CDR1 and CDR2: SGHAT and FQNNGV. Deletions cut 4 bases from V and 9 bases from J, with 13 bases between. CDR3 protein: CASSSQQGTEQFF. CDR3 bases: TGTGCCAGCAGCTCTCAACAGGGCACTGAGCAGTTCTTC.

V gene TRBV15 combines with J gene TRBJ1-5; a weak D match, TRBD1 (6 bases). The V and J ends lost 3 bases and 0 bases respectively, with 15 bases between them. The length of the CDR3 is 17 residues. Germline V gene lookup returns CDR1 LNHNV and CDR2 YYDKDF (reference sequence). CDR3 amino acids: CATSSAGAGYSNQPQHF. DNA of the CDR3: TGTGCCACCAGCAGCGCGGGGGCAGGTTATAGCAATCAGCCCCAGCATTTT.

The chain carries TRBV7-9 and TRBJ2-2; unclear D gene. CDR3 length equals 14 residues. The V end was cut by 11 bases, the J end by 5 bases, with 18 bases between. Germline CDR1 reads SEHNR; CDR2 reads FQNEAQ (reference sequence). The CDR3 region has the DNA TGTGCCGGAACAGCTCCCGCGAGAACCGGGGAGCTGTTTTTT. Its translation is CAGTAPARTGELFF.

The gene calls are TRBV9 and TRBJ2-7; D is perhaps TRBD1 or TRBD2 (5 bases each). CDR3 length: 15 residues. V was shortened by 4 bases and J by 1 base, with 15 bases between the two germline ends. Looked up from germline, CDR1 is SGDLS and CDR2 is YYNGEE. CDR3 DNA: TGTGCCAGCAGCCCCAGGGACGGAGCGTCCTACGAGCAGTACTTC. Amino acid sequence: CASSPRDGASYEQYF.

CDR3 nucleotides: TGCGCCAGCACTACCCCCGCGGGGGACACTGAAGCTTTCTTT. Translating gives CASTTPAGDTEAFF. The V and J genes are TRBV10-2 and TRBJ1-1; TRBD1 might be the D (5 bases). The CDR3 contains 14 residues. V was trimmed by 7 bases and J by 3 bases, leaving 15 bases between them. CDR1 is WSHSY and CDR2 is SAAADI in the germline V gene.

This clone is termed medium-sized. The chain has TRBV19 and TRBJ1-5; possibly TRBD1 for D (5 bases). Germline CDR1 is LNHDA and CDR2 is SQIVND (reference sequence). The CDR3 consists of 15 residues. The V and J ends lost 1 base and 0 bases respectively, with 7 bases between them. The DNA for the CDR3 is TGTGCCAGTAGTATAGGGACATATAGCAATCAGCCCCAGCATTTT. It yields the protein CASSIGTYSNQPQHF.

The chain links TRBV11-2 to TRBJ2-1; 7 nucleotides agree with TRBD1. Losses at the gene ends were 1 base for V and 8 bases for J; bases not matched to a gene: 8. The CDR3 consists of 15 residues. Per germline, CDR1 SGHAT and CDR2 FQNNGV. CDR3 sequence (DNA): TGTGCCAGCAGCTTAGTTGTAGGGGGCAGGGATGAGCAGTTCTTC. This sequence encodes CASSLVVGGRDEQFF.

J is TRBJ1-2 and V is TRBV6-6; D is possibly TRBD1 (6 bases). Per germline, CDR1 MNHNY and CDR2 SVGAGI (reference sequence). V lost 4 bases and J lost 4, with 10 bases in between. The length of the CDR3 is 13 residues. The CDR3 sequence: CASSSQGFYGYTF. The CDR3 DNA reads TGTGCCAGCAGTTCACAGGGTTTCTATGGCTACACCTTC.

A few counts support this clone. V usage is TRBV30 and J usage is TRBJ1-4; maybe TRBD1 (6 bases). Germline assignment: CDR1 GTSNPN and CDR2 SVGIG (reference sequence). The CDR3 loop spans 13 amino acids. V lost 4 bases and J lost 10, with 16 bases in between. The CDR3 nucleotides read TGTGCCTGGATGAGGGGGGGTTTCGGAAAACTGTTTTTT. Its protein product is CAWMRGGFGKLFF.

This chain connects TRBV6-5 to TRBJ1-5; D remains unclear. The V and J ends lost 2 bases and 7 bases respectively, with 12 bases between them. The length of the CDR3 is 14 residues. Germline V CDR1 and CDR2: MNHEY, SVGAGI. In nucleotides, the CDR3 is TGTGCCAGCAGTTACGCCGGGATTGGGCAGCCCCAGCATTTT. This translates into CASSYAGIGQPQHF.